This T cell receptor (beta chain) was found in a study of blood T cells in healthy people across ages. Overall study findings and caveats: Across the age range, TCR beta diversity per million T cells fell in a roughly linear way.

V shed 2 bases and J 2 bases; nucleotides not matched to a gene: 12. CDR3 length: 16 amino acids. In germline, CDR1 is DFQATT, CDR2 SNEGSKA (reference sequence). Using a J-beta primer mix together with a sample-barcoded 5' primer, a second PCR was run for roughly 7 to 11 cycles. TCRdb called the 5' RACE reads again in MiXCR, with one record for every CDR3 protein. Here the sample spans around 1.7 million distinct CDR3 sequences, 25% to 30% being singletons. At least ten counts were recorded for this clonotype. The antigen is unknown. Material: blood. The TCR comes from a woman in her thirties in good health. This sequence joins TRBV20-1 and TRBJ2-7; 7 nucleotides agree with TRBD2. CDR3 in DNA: TGCAGTGCTAGACCCCATGCGGGAGCCTCTACCTACGAGCAGTACTTC. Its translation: CSARPHAGASTYEQYF.